These 6 T cell receptor beta chains were all obtained from the same sample, sequenced in a study of blood T cell repertoires in COVID-19. Using immunoSEQ multiplex PCR, the repertoire was profiled, and TCRdb retains in-frame clones only, with some absent. This sample has tens of thousands of clones, with roughly 90% found just once. The source material was peripheral blood. These receptor sequences come from a woman of 80 years or more with acute or convalescent COVID-19.

V usage is TRBV13 and J usage is TRBJ1-2; D remains ambiguous. V lost 1 base to trimming and J lost 8 bases, with 20 bases between them. The CDR3 covers 16 residues. Germline CDR1 PRHDT, CDR2 FYEKMQ (reference sequence). The CDR3 here is CASSLEFMRDLGGYTF. The CDR3 DNA reads as TGTGCCAGCAGCTTAGAATTTATGAGGGATCTAGGCGGCTACACCTTC.

This chain joins TRBV7-2 and TRBJ2-6, with D possibly TRBD1 on 5 matching bases. Germline V gene lookup returns CDR1 SGHTA and CDR2 FQGNSA. The V end was cut by 1 base, the J end by 2 bases, with 6 bases between. The CDR3 is 15 amino acids. CDR3 in DNA: TGTGCCAGCAGCTTAGTACAGGCTGGGGCCAACGTCCTGACTTTC. Its translation: CASSLVQAGANVLTF. Variable domain in full (rest from reference TRBV7-2 and TRBJ2-6): GAGVSQSPSNKVTEKGKDVELRCDPISGHTALYWYRQSLGQGLEFLIYFQGNSAPDKSGLPSDRFSAERTGGSVSTLTIQRTQQEDSAVYLCASSLVQAGANVLTFGAGSRLTVL.

The chain employs TRBV7-3 and TRBJ1-5; 7 bases are shared with TRBD1. V lost 8 bases, J lost 4 bases, and 5 bases stayed unmatched. CDR1 and CDR2 (germline): SGHTA, FQGTGA. The CDR3 contains 13 residues. The CDR3 coding sequence is TGTGCCAGCCCGGGACAGAAAAATCAGCCCCAGCATTTT. Its protein product is CASPGQKNQPQHF.

This clone was seen a few times. The chain is built from TRBV3-1 (or the pseudogene TRBV3-2) and TRBJ2-7, with D maybe TRBD1 (6 bases). The V end was cut by 4 bases, the J end by 1 base, with 8 bases between. Germline lookup yields CDR1 LGHDT and CDR2 YNNKEL (reference sequence). There are 13 residues in the CDR3. The CDR3 region has the DNA TGTGCCAGCAGCCTACAGGGATCCTACGAGCAGTACTTC. It encodes CASSLQGSYEQYF.

The V gene is TRBV5-1, the J gene TRBJ2-5; TRBD1 matches at 8 bases. This CDR3 has 14 amino acids. CDR1 is SGHRS, CDR2 YFSETQ, per germline. V lost 4 bases and J lost 2; bases outside the gene matches: 4. In DNA form, the CDR3 reads TGCGCCAGCAGCCCGGGACAGGAGCAAGAGACCCAGTACTTC. Translating gives CASSPGQEQETQYF.

The genes are TRBV19 and TRBJ2-3, with TRBD2 matching over 10 bases. CDR1 is LNHDA and CDR2 is SQIVND in the germline V gene (reference sequence). Germline trimming cut 3 bases from V and 1 base from J; bases unmatched to any gene: 4. The CDR3 spans 16 residues. The CDR3, as DNA: TGTGCCAGTAGTATCTGGCTAGCGGGGGGCACAGATACGCAGTATTTT. Its translation is CASSIWLAGGTDTQYF.